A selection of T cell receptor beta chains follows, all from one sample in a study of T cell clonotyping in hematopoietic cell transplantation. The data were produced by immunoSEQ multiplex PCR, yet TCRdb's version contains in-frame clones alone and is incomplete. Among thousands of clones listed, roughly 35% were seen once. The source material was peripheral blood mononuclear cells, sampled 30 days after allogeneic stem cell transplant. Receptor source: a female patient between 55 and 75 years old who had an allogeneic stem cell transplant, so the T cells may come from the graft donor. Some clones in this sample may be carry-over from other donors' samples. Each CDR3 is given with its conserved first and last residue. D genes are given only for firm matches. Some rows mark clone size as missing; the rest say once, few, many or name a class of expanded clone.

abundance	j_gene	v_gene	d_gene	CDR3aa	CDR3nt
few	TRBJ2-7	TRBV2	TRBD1	CASSSDRGYEQYF	TGTGCCAGCAGTAGTGACAGGGGCTACGAGCAGTACTTC
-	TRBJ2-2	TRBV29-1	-	CSARTPGDTGELFF	TGCAGCGCCCGTACTCCGGGAGACACCGGGGAGCTGTTTTTT
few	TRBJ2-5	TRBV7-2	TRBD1	CASSLAGGRETQYF	TGTGCCAGCAGCTTAGCAGGGGGCAGAGAGACCCAGTACTTC
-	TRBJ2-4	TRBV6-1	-	CASSEGDGANIQYF	TGTGCCAGCAGTGAGGGGGACGGAGCAAACATTCAGTACTTC
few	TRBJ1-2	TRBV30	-	CAWSVQGGYGYTF	TGTGCCTGGAGTGTCCAGGGAGGCTATGGCTACACCTTC
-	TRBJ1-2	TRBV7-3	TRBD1	CASSLMVLGQGSYTF	TGTGCCAGCAGCTTAATGGTGTTGGGACAGGGGAGCTACACCTTC
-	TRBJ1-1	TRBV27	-	CASKRNTEAFF	TGTGCCAGCAAACGGAACACTGAAGCTTTCTTT
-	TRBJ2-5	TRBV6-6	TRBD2	CASSSRLAGGEETQYF	TGTGCCAGCAGTTCTCGACTAGCGGGGGGGGAAGAGACCCAGTACTTC
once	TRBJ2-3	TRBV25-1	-	CASRHNAWSTQYF	TGTGCCAGCAGGCATAATGCCTGGAGTACGCAGTATTTT
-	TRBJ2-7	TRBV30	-	CAWSVGQADYEQYF	TGTGCCTGGAGTGTTGGGCAGGCCGACTACGAGCAGTACTTC
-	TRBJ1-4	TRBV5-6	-	CASSFRDAKLFF	TGTGCCAGCAGCTTCAGGGACGCTAAACTGTTTTTT